These 7 T cell receptor beta chains originate from one sample sequenced in a study of blood T cell repertoires in COVID-19. The repertoire was sequenced with immunoSEQ multiplex PCR; TCRdb's copy has only in-frame clones and lacks some. The sample holds about 130,000 clones, about four fifths seen once. Sequencing was done on a sample of PBMCs or T cells enriched from blood (not recorded which). Receptor source: a man aged 50 to 59 who had recovered from COVID-19.

This chain joins TRBV9 and TRBJ2-7; 9 positions match TRBD1. This CDR3 comprises 16 residues. Germline V gives CDR1 SGDLS, CDR2 YYNGEE. V was clipped by 4 bases and J by 1 base; unmatched bases: 9. The CDR3 DNA sequence: TGTGCCAGCAGCCCGACGGGGGACAGGGCGTCCTACGAGCAGTACTTC. It yields the protein CASSPTGDRASYEQYF. The variable domain in full, with the rest retrieved from reference TRBV9 and TRBJ2-7, is DSGVTQTPKHLITATGQRVTLRCSPRSGDLSVYWYQQSLDQGLQFLIQYYNGEERAKGNILERFSAQQFPDLHSELNLSSLELGDSALYFCASSPTGDRASYEQYFGPGTRLTVT.

This clone was observed a few times. The chain combines TRBV7-9 with TRBJ2-5; the match to TRBD2 covers 11 bases. The germline V gene encodes CDR1 SEHNR and CDR2 FQNEAQ (reference sequence). V shed 7 bases, J shed 1 base, and the junction held 11 bases outside the gene matches. CDR3 size: 17 residues. In DNA, the CDR3 is TGTGCCAGCACCCAGCCGGGACTAGCGGAAACCCAAGAGACCCAGTACTTC. Translating it yields CASTQPGLAETQETQYF.

The chain recombines TRBV7-9 with TRBJ1-1; TRBD1 matches 10 bases. V lost 6 bases to trimming and J lost 6 bases; unmatched junction nucleotides: 16. CDR3 length: 17 amino acids. CDR1 is SEHNR and CDR2 is FQNEAQ in the germline V gene (reference sequence). CDR3 residues: CASRLGQGGIGSPEAFF. As DNA, the CDR3 is TGTGCCAGCAGACTTGGACAGGGGGGAATTGGGTCTCCTGAAGCTTTCTTT.

The CDR3 reads CASSIRDRGNQPQHF. CDR3 sequence (DNA): TGTGCCAGCAGCATCCGGGACAGAGGCAATCAGCCCCAGCATTTT. The J gene is TRBJ1-5, the V gene TRBV5-6; 7 bases fit TRBD1. V shed 4 bases, J shed 2 bases, and the junction held 6 bases outside the gene matches. There are 15 residues in the CDR3. Germline CDR1 reads SGHDT; CDR2 reads YYEEEE.

The V gene is TRBV7-2, the J gene TRBJ1-5, with TRBD1 matching over 7 bases. V trimming: 8 bases; J trimming: 1 base; junction bases outside the gene matches: 8. Per the germline V gene, CDR1 is SGHTA and CDR2 is FQGNSA. The length of the CDR3 is 15 residues. The CDR3 protein is CASLVQGLSNQPQHF. CDR3 sequence (DNA): TGTGCCAGCCTAGTACAGGGGTTGAGCAATCAGCCCCAGCATTTT.

This rearrangement joins TRBV19 to TRBJ1-2; D uncertain. Germline CDR1 and CDR2: LNHDA and SQIVND (reference sequence). Trimming cost V 3 bases and J 6 bases, with 11 bases left between them. The CDR3 loop spans 13 amino acids. The CDR3 DNA follows: TGTGCCAGTAGTATTTCCAGGCGAGATGGCTACACCTTC. This sequence encodes CASSISRRDGYTF.

This clone has at least ten counts. The chain recombines TRBV18 with TRBJ2-1; 11 positions agree with TRBD2. CDR3 length: 15 amino acids. The germline V gene has CDR1 KGHSH and CDR2 LQKENI. Unmatched junction bases numbered 6, after V lost 4 bases and J lost 7 bases. The CDR3 nucleotides are TGTGCCAGCTCACTAGCGGGGGGGATTCGAAATGAGCAGTTCTTC. Translated, it gives CASSLAGGIRNEQFF.